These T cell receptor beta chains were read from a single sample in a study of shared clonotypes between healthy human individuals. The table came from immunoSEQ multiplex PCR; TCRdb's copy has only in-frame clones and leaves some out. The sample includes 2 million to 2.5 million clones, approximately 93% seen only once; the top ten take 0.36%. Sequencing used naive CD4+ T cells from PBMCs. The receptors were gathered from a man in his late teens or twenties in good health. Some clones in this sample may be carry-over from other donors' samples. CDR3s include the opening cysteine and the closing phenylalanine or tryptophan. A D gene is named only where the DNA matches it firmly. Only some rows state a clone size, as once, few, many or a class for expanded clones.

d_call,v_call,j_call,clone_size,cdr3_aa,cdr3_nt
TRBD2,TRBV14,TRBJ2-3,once,CASSLSGRASDTQYF,TGTGCCAGCAGCCTGAGCGGGAGGGCGAGTGATACGCAGTATTTT
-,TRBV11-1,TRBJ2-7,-,CASSVQTGSSYEQYF,TGTGCCAGCAGCGTTCAAACAGGCAGCTCCTACGAGCAGTACTTC
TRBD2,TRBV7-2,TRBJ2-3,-,CASSLFGLALSTDTQYF,TGTGCCAGCAGCTTATTCGGACTAGCGTTGAGCACAGATACGCAGTATTTT
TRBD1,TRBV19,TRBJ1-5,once,CASSIVGQGRNQPQHF,TGTGCCAGTAGTATAGTGGGACAGGGGAGAAATCAGCCCCAGCATTTT
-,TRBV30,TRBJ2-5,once,CAWSARETQYF,TGTGCCTGGAGTGCCCGAGAGACCCAGTACTTC
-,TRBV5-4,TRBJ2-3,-,CASSTPQAGRITDTQYF,TGTGCCAGCAGCACCCCCCAAGCGGGTAGGATCACAGATACGCAGTATTTT
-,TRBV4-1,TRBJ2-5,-,CASSRAGDQKRETQYF,TGCGCCAGCAGCCGAGCTGGGGACCAAAAGCGGGAGACCCAGTACTTC
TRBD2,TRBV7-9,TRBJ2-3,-,CASSLASGRNTDTQYF,TGTGCCAGCAGCTTAGCTAGCGGGAGGAACACAGATACGCAGTATTTT
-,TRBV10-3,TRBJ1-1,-,CAGGGRGSTEAFF,TGTGCCGGGGGTGGCAGGGGAAGCACTGAAGCTTTCTTT
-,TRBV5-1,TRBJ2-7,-,CASSLDPSSYEQYF,TGCGCCAGCAGCTTGGACCCATCCTCCTACGAGCAGTACTTC
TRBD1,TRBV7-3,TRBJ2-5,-,CASSLGRDREGTQYF,TGTGCCAGCAGCTTAGGGAGAGACAGGGAAGGGACCCAGTACTTC
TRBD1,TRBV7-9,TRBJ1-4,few,CASSLNQGDEKLFF,TGTGCCAGCAGCTTAAACCAGGGGGATGAAAAACTGTTTTTT
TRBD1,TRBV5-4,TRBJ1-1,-,CASSGTVVKNTEAFF,TGTGCCAGCAGTGGGACAGTTGTTAAGAACACTGAAGCTTTCTTT
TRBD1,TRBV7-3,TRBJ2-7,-,CASSLDRSYEQYF,TGTGCCAGCAGCTTGGACAGGTCCTACGAGCAGTACTTC
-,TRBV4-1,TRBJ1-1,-,CASSQGVARKNTEAFF,TGCGCCAGCAGCCAAGGGGTGGCCAGGAAGAACACTGAAGCTTTCTTT
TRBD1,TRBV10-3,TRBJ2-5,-,CAISVGRGETQYF,TGTGCCATCAGTGTAGGCAGGGGGGAGACCCAGTACTTC
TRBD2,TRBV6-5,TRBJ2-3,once,CASSYASGRMDTQYF,TGTGCCAGCAGTTACGCTAGCGGGAGGATGGATACGCAGTATTTT
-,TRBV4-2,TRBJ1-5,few,CASSRTGGGQPQHF,TGTGCCAGCAGCCGGACTGGCGGGGGGCAGCCCCAGCATTTT
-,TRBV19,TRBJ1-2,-,CASSFQGRGYTF,TGTGCCAGTAGTTTCCAGGGACGCGGCTACACCTTC
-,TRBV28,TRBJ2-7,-,CASSGKPAGLTYEQYF,TGTGCCAGCAGTGGAAAACCGGCCGGACTGACCTACGAGCAGTACTTC
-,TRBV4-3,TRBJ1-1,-,CASTTRAMNTEAFF,TGCGCCAGCACCACTAGAGCTATGAACACTGAAGCTTTCTTT
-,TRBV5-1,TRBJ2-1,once,CASSLLANNEQFF,TGCGCCAGCAGCTTACTAGCAAACAATGAGCAGTTCTTC
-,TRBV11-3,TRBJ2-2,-,CASSTSDTTGELFF,TGTGCCAGCAGCACATCGGACACAACCGGGGAGCTGTTTTTT
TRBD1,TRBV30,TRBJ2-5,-,CAWNWGQSSQETQYF,TGTGCCTGGAATTGGGGACAGTCTTCCCAAGAGACCCAGTACTTC
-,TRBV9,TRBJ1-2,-,CASSVGAGYTF,TGTGCCAGCAGCGTCGGGGCTGGCTACACCTTC
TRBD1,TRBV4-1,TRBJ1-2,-,CASSQTTGGGYGYTF,TGCGCCAGCAGCCAGACTACAGGGGGCGGCTATGGCTACACCTTC
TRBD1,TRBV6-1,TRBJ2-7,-,CASSPGTERYEQYF,TGTGCCAGCAGCCCCGGGACAGAGCGCTACGAGCAGTACTTC
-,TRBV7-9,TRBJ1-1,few,CASSLSAREAFF,TGTGCCAGCAGCTTATCCGCGAGGGAAGCTTTCTTT
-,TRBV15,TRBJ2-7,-,CATSRGPMVERGEQYF,TGTGCCACCAGCAGAGGACCCATGGTAGAAAGGGGTGAGCAGTACTTC
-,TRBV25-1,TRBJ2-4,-,CASSEAGKGAKNIQYF,TGTGCCAGCAGTGAGGCGGGAAAAGGGGCCAAAAACATTCAGTACTTC
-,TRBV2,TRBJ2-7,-,CASSELGGEQYF,TGTGCCAGCAGTGAACTAGGTGGGGAGCAGTACTTC
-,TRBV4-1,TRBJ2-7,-,CASSQALPRTLTYEQYF,TGCGCCAGCAGCCAAGCACTTCCACGGACACTTACCTACGAGCAGTACTTC
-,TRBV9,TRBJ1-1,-,CASSDRWGTEAFF,TGTGCCAGCAGCGACCGGTGGGGCACTGAAGCTTTCTTT
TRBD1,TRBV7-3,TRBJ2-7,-,CASSSDRGSEQYF,TGTGCCAGCAGCTCCGACAGGGGGTCCGAGCAGTACTTC
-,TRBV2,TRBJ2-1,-,CASSEGRNEQFF,TGTGCCAGCAGTGAAGGTAGGAATGAGCAGTTCTTC
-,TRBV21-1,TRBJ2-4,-,CASATSGRSKNIQYF,TGTGCCAGCGCGACTAGCGGGAGAAGTAAAAACATTCAGTACTTC
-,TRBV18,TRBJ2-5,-,CASPLRIVSGGEAQYF,TGTGCCAGCCCCCTCCGTATAGTCTCCGGGGGAGAGGCCCAGTACTTC
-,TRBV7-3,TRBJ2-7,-,CASSRGVSFEQYF,TGTGCCAGCTCCAGGGGAGTCTCCTTCGAGCAGTACTTC
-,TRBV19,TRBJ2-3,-,CASSSRQRTDTQYF,TGTGCCAGTAGTAGTAGGCAGCGCACAGATACGCAGTATTTT
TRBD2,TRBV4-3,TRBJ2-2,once,CASSQEGGAGELFF,TGCGCCAGCAGCCAAGAGGGGGGGGCCGGGGAGCTGTTTTTT
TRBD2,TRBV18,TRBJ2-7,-,CASSPAGGGYEQYF,TGTGCCAGCTCTCCAGCGGGAGGGGGCTACGAGCAGTACTTC
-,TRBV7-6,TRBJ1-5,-,CASSLVGGAGQAGQPQHF,TGTGCCAGCAGCCTAGTGGGGGGGGCCGGCCAAGCTGGACAGCCCCAGCATTTT
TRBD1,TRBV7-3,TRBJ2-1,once,CASSSQGVSSYNEQFF,TGTGCCAGCAGCTCCCAGGGGGTTAGCTCCTACAATGAGCAGTTCTTC
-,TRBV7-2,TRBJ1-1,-,CASSLIGGMNTEAFF,TGTGCCAGCAGCTTAATAGGGGGTATGAACACTGAAGCTTTCTTT
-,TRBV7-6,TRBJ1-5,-,CASSLEGGGFNQPQHF,TGTGCCAGCAGCTTAGAGGGGGGAGGTTTCAATCAGCCCCAGCATTTT
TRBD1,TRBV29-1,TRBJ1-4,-,CSVLTGGEEKLFF,TGCAGCGTTTTAACAGGGGGGGAAGAAAAACTGTTTTTT